The 16 T cell receptor beta chains reported below all come from one sample, sequenced in a study of blood T cell repertoires in COVID-19. Repertoires were generated with immunoSEQ multiplex PCR, while TCRdb's copy carries only in-frame clones and drops some. The table includes some 140,000 clones, more than 80% detected once. Sequenced: peripheral blood. These TCRs come from a man in his fifties with acute or convalescent COVID-19.

The chain combines TRBV2 with TRBJ2-3, with 13 bases fitting TRBD2. Germline V lookup: CDR1 SNHLY, CDR2 FYNNEI. There are 16 residues in the CDR3. V trimming: 5 bases; J trimming: 2 bases; junction bases outside the gene matches: 4. CDR3 residues: CASSKGLAGVTDTQYF. CDR3 DNA sequence: TGTGCCAGCAGTAAAGGACTAGCGGGGGTCACAGATACGCAGTATTTT. Complete variable domain (other parts from reference TRBV2 and TRBJ2-3): EPEVTQTPSHQVTQMGQEVILRCVPISNHLYFYWYRQILGQKVEFLVSFYNNEISEKSEIFDDQFSVERPDGSNFTLKIRSTKLEDSAMYFCASSKGLAGVTDTQYFGPGTRLTVL.

V gene TRBV11-3 combines with J gene TRBJ2-2, with D possibly TRBD1 on 6 matching bases. There are 15 residues in the CDR3. Trimming left V 5 bases short and J 4 bases short, with 14 bases between. Germline CDR1 SGHNT, CDR2 YENEEA. CDR3 in amino acids: CASSPEYRATGELFF. The CDR3 nucleotides read TGTGCCAGCAGCCCAGAATACAGGGCCACCGGGGAGCTGTTTTTT.

As DNA, the CDR3 is TGTGCCAGCAGTTGGACAGGGGGAAAGGGCTACACCTTC. Translated: CASSWTGGKGYTF. The J gene is TRBJ1-2, the V gene TRBV5-4; TRBD1 matches at 10 bases. This CDR3 is built from 13 residues. J gave up 8 bases and V 5 bases, and 6 bases lay outside the gene matches. Germline CDR1 SGHNT, CDR2 YYREEE (reference sequence).

This clone showed up just once. This chain uses TRBV3-1 (or the pseudogene TRBV3-2) with TRBJ2-1, with 7 bases matching TRBD1. Germline loops: CDR1 LGHDT, CDR2 YNNKEL (reference sequence). The length of the CDR3 is 15 residues. The trim removed 1 base at V and 8 bases at J, leaving 8 bases unmatched. CDR3 nucleotide sequence: TGTGCCAGCAGCCAAGGTAGCCGTCAGGGGGATGAGCAGTTCTTC. It translates to CASSQGSRQGDEQFF.

The V gene is TRBV6-2 or TRBV6-3, the J gene TRBJ2-2, with D perhaps matching TRBD1 (5 bases). Trimming took off 1 base at V and 0 bases at J, with 9 bases between the two ends. Germline V CDR1 and CDR2: MNHEY, SVGEGT. The CDR3 is made up of 16 amino acids. This CDR3 reads CASSYWQGANTGELFF. In DNA form, the CDR3 reads TGTGCCAGCAGTTACTGGCAGGGCGCGAACACCGGGGAGCTGTTTTTT.

The chain recombines TRBV7-2 with TRBJ2-7; 7 bases are a match to TRBD1. The CDR3 has 14 amino acids. The J segment lost 3 bases and the V segment lost 5 bases, leaving 7 bases of the junction unmatched. Germline V gene data show CDR1 as SGHTA and CDR2 as FQGNSA. This CDR3 is CASSKTGPLYEQYF. In nucleotides, the CDR3 is TGTGCCAGCAGCAAGACAGGGCCCCTCTACGAGCAGTACTTC.

This chain connects TRBV7-2 to TRBJ1-5; no definite D call. Germline V lookup: CDR1 SGHTA, CDR2 FQGNSA. Trimming took 1 base from V and 0 from J, leaving 4 bases between them. The CDR3 runs to 14 residues. The CDR3: CASSLGYSNQPQHF. The CDR3 coding sequence is TGTGCCAGCAGCTTAGGTTATAGCAATCAGCCCCAGCATTTT.

Only a few counts were recorded for this clone. The chain employs TRBV11-2 and TRBJ2-7; D perhaps matches TRBD1 (6 bases). The CDR3 spans 14 residues. Between the trimmed V and J ends, which lost 7 bases and 3 bases, there was a span of 16 bases. Germline CDR1 reads SGHAT; CDR2 reads FQNNGV. The CDR3 is CASNKKGENYEQYF. The DNA of the CDR3 is TGTGCCAGCAACAAAAAGGGGGAGAACTACGAGCAGTACTTC.

The rearrangement uses TRBV11-2 and TRBJ2-2; D is perhaps TRBD1 (7 bases). Trimming took 2 bases from V and 5 from J, leaving 9 bases between them. This CDR3 contains 14 residues. Germline V gene sequence: CDR1 SGHAT, CDR2 FQNNGV. Here the CDR3 reads CASSLPGGTGELFF. Here the CDR3 DNA reads TGTGCCAGCAGCTTACCAGGGGGGACCGGGGAGCTGTTTTTT.

The genes are TRBV7-2 and TRBJ1-5, with D possibly matching TRBD1 (5 bases). Trimming cost V 6 bases and J 2 bases, with 14 bases left between them. The germline gives CDR1 SGHTA, CDR2 FQGNSA. CDR3 length: 15 residues. As DNA, the CDR3 is TGTGCCAGCAGGTTGGGGATAGGGGGCAATCAGCCCCAGCATTTT. Amino acid sequence: CASRLGIGGNQPQHF. The variable domain in full, with the rest retrieved from reference TRBV7-2 and TRBJ1-5, is GAGVSQSPSNKVTEKGKDVELRCDPISGHTALYWYRQSLGQGLEFLIYFQGNSAPDKSGLPSDRFSAERTGGSVSTLTIQRTQQEDSAVYLCASRLGIGGNQPQHFGDGTRLSIL.

A word on this clone: A junction boundary mismatches the germline segment, possibly from a read error. The rearrangement links TRBV7-7 to TRBJ2-5; the match to TRBD2 covers 13 bases. The CDR3 spans 16 residues. CDR1 and CDR2 from the germline V gene are SSHAT and FNYEAQ (reference sequence). In DNA form, the CDR3 reads TGTGCTAGCAGCCAAACTAGCGGGGGGGCGTTTAAGACCCAGTACTTC. Translated, it gives CASSQTSGGAFKTQYF.

This clone was counted a few times. The genes are TRBV27 and TRBJ2-2; unclear D gene. Per germline, CDR1 MNHEY and CDR2 SMNVEV (reference sequence). The CDR3 covers 12 residues. Trimming left V 8 bases short and J 7 bases short, with 11 bases between. CDR3 sequence: CASGPRYGELFF. The CDR3 DNA sequence: TGTGCCAGCGGGCCCAGGTACGGGGAGCTGTTTTTT.

The chain recombines TRBV4-2 with TRBJ2-7; 9 bases align to TRBD1. CDR1 and CDR2 from the germline V gene are LGHNA and YNFKEQ. Losses at the gene ends were 1 base for V and 3 bases for J; bases not matched to a gene: 4. The CDR3 covers 15 residues. The CDR3 loop is CASSQAGTGNYEQYF. The CDR3 nucleotides read TGTGCCAGCAGCCAAGCCGGGACAGGGAACTACGAGCAGTACTTC.

The rearrangement links TRBV10-2 to TRBJ1-6; 7 bases agree with TRBD1. Losses at the gene ends were 6 bases for V and 6 bases for J; bases not matched to a gene: 5. This CDR3 comprises 14 residues. Germline CDR1 reads WSHSY; CDR2 reads SAAADI. CDR3 sequence: CASSPGQLNSPLHF. CDR3 in DNA: TGCGCCAGCAGCCCGGGACAGCTTAATTCACCCCTCCACTTT.

The chain links TRBV7-2 to TRBJ2-7; weak D call: TRBD1 (5 bases). This CDR3 is 14 amino acids long. The V gene lost 2 bases and the J gene lost 3 bases, with 11 bases spanning the gap. Germline CDR1 is SGHTA and CDR2 is FQGNSA. In DNA form, the CDR3 reads TGTGCCAGCAGCTTACAGGGTTTTGGCTACGAGCAGTACGTC. Translated, it gives CASSLQGFGYEQYV.

The V gene is TRBV7-8, the J gene TRBJ2-7; no reliable D call. V lost 1 base and J 1 base, leaving 11 bases between the germline ends. The CDR3 is 15 amino acids. CDR1 and CDR2 (germline): SGHVS, FQNEAQ. DNA for the CDR3: TGTGCCAGCAGCTTAGGCACGGGTAGGTCCTACGAGCAGTACGTC. Protein sequence: CASSLGTGRSYEQYV.